This T cell receptor beta chain comes out of a study of cytomegalovirus exposure and HLA in healthy donors. Findings and limits, study-wide: The HLA-A and HLA-B alleles of most subjects were reportedly predicted accurately from TCR beta sequences. In vitro work confirmed that three CMV-associated chains recognize CMV antigens.

Trimming left V 6 bases short and J 0 bases short, with 9 bases between. Germline CDR1 reads MNHNY; CDR2 reads SVGAGI (reference sequence). The CDR3 consists of 14 residues. In the case of this clone: Its antigen is undetermined.

Both 60 Vbeta primers and 13 Jbeta primers went into the PCR. The data were produced by immunoSEQ multiplex PCR, yet TCRdb's version contains in-frame clones alone and is incomplete. There are 150,000 to 200,000 clones in the sample; 75% to 90% occur only once, and about 2.5% lies in the top ten. Healthy bone marrow donors made up the donor group. J is TRBJ1-3 and V is TRBV6-6; D is possibly TRBD1 (5 bases). Specimen: PBMCs. The receptor's source is a male donor in good health and CMV-seronegative. The CDR3: CASRSGGSGNTIYF. Here the CDR3 DNA reads TGTGCCAGCAGGTCCGGGGGCTCTGGAAACACCATATATTTT.